The source of this T cell receptor (beta chain) is a study of blood T cell repertoires in COVID-19. The overall study: Researchers got acute and convalescent COVID-19 samples from the United States, Italy and Spain. T cells, B-cell-depleted T cells, or PBMCs provided the cDNA or gDNA that served as material.

The germline gives CDR1 SGHVS, CDR2 FNYEAQ. The CDR3 has 19 amino acids. With V trimmed by 2 bases and J by 2 bases, 16 bases remained unmatched. In the original workflow: Reference gene primer amplification gave nucleated cell count estimates. Data came from immunoSEQ multiplex PCR; TCRdb stores just in-frame clones and leaves some out. The V and J calls and clone size are taken from that table; D and trimming were inferred from the DNA. The table shows around 190,000 clones, with around nine tenths occurring only once. One Seattle source followed patients from active infection through their disease course.

The chain joins TRBV7-6 to TRBJ2-3; TRBD2 matches at 7 bases. Sample: peripheral blood. The TCR was taken from a man aged 50 or older with COVID-19, enrolled during active disease. CDR3 sequence: CASSLLAGAPRIITDTQYF. Here the CDR3 DNA reads TGTGCCAGCAGCTTATTGGCGGGAGCCCCCAGGATTATCACAGATACGCAGTATTTT.